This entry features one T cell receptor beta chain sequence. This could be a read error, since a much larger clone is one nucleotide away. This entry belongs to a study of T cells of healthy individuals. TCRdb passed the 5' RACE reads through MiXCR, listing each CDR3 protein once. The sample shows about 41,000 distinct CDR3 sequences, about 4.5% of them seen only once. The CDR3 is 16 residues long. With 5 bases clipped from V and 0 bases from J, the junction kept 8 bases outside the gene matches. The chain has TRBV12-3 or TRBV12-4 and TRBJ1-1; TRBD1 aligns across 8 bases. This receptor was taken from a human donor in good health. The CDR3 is CASSPGTGRMNTEAFF. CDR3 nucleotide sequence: TGTGCCAGCAGTCCTGGGACAGGCCGAATGAACACTGAAGCTTTCTTT.